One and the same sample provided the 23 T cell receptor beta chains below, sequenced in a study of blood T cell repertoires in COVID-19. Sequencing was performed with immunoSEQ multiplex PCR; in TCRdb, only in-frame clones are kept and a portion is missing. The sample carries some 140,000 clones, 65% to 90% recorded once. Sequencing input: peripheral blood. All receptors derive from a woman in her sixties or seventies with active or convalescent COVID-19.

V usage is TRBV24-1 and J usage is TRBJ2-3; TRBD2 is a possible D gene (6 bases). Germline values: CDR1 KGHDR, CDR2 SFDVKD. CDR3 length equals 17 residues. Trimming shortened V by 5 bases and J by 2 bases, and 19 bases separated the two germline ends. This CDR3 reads CATSGRGPNPFTDTQYF. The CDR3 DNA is TGTGCCACCAGTGGGAGGGGACCAAACCCTTTCACAGATACGCAGTATTTT.

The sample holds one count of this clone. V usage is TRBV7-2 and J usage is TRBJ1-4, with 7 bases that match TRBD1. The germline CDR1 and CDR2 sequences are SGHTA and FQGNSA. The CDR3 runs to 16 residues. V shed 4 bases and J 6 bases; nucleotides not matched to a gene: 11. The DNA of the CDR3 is TGTGCCAGCAGCTCTGGGAGGACAGGCCCCTATGAAAAACTGTTTTTT. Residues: CASSSGRTGPYEKLFF.

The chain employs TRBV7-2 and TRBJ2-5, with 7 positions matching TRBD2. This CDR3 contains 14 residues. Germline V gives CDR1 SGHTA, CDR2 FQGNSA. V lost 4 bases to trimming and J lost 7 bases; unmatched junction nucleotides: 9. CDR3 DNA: TGTGCCAGCAGCTCTCTCCGAGTAGCGGGGACCCAGTACTTC. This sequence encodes CASSSLRVAGTQYF.

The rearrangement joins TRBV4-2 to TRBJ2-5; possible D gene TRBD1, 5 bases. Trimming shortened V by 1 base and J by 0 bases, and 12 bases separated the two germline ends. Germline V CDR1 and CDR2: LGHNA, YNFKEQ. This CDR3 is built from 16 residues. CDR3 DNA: TGTGCCAGCAGCCAAGGACAGCAACCGTACCAAGAGACCCAGTACTTC. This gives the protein CASSQGQQPYQETQYF.

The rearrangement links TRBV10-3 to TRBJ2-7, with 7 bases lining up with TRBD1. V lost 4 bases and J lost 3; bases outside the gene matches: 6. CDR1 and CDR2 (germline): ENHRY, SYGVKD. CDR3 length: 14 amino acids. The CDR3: CAISVRQGDYEQYF. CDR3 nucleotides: TGTGCCATCAGTGTGCGGCAGGGGGACTACGAGCAGTACTTC.

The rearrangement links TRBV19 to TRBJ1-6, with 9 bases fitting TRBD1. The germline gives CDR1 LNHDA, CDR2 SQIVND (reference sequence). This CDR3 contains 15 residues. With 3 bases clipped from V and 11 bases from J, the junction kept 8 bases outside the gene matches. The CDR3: CASSMVRTGDAPLHF. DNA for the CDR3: TGTGCCAGTAGTATGGTGAGGACAGGGGACGCACCCCTCCACTTT.

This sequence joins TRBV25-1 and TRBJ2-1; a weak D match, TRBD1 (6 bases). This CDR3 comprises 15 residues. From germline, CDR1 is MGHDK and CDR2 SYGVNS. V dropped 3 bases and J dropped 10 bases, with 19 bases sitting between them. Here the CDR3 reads CASSDLQDRLFEQFF. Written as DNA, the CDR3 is TGTGCCAGCAGTGACCTTCAGGACAGACTATTCGAGCAGTTCTTC. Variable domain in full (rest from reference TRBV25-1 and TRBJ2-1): EADIYQTPRYLVIGTGKKITLECSQTMGHDKMYWYQQDPGMELHLIHYSYGVNSTEKGDLSSESTVSRIRTEHFPLTLESARPSHTSQYLCASSDLQDRLFEQFFGPGTRLTVL.

The CDR3 loop is CASSANPSGDTQYF. CDR3 nucleotides: TGTGCCAGCAGCGCCAACCCAAGCGGAGATACGCAGTATTTT. V is TRBV9 and J is TRBJ2-3; D is perhaps TRBD2 (5 bases). Germline CDR1 and CDR2: SGDLS and YYNGEE. Between the trimmed V and J ends, which lost 3 bases and 5 bases, there was a span of 13 bases. The CDR3 covers 14 residues.

This CDR3 reads CASSIVSLAGGGEQFF. DNA for the CDR3: TGTGCCAGTAGTATAGTTTCACTAGCGGGAGGTGGTGAGCAGTTCTTC. The chain is built from TRBV19 and TRBJ2-1, with 12 bases fitting TRBD2. The CDR3 extends over 16 amino acids. V lost 1 base, J lost 9 bases, and 7 bases stayed unmatched. Germline lookup yields CDR1 LNHDA and CDR2 SQIVND (reference sequence).

The CDR3 DNA sequence: TGTGCCAGTAGCAAGACAGGGGAATTGCTAGCCAAAAACATTCAGTACTTC. Its protein product is CASSKTGELLAKNIQYF. This rearrangement joins TRBV19 to TRBJ2-4, with 8 bases fitting TRBD1. V dropped 6 bases and J dropped 0; count of bases not matched to a gene: 10. The CDR3 spans 17 residues. CDR1 LNHDA and CDR2 SQIVND come from the germline V gene (reference sequence).

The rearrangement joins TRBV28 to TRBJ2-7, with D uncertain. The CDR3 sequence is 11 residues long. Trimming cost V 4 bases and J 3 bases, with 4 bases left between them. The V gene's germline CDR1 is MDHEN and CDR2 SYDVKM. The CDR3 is CASSSRYEQYF. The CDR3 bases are TGTGCCAGCAGTTCCCGCTACGAGCAGTACTTC.

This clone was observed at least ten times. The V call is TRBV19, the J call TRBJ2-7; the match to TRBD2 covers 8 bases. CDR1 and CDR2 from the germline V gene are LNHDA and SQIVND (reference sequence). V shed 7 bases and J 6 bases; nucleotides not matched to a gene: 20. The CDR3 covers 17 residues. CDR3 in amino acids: CASTLSPTSEKVGEQYV. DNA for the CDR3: TGTGCCAGTACCCTATCGCCGACTAGCGAGAAGGTGGGCGAGCAGTACGTC.

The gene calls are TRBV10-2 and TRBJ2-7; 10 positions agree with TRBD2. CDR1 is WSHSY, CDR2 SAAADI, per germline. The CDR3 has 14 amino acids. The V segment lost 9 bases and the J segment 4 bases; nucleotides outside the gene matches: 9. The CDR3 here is CASSLPGLAYEQYV. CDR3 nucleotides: TGCGCCAGTTCGTTACCGGGACTAGCGTACGAGCAGTACGTC.

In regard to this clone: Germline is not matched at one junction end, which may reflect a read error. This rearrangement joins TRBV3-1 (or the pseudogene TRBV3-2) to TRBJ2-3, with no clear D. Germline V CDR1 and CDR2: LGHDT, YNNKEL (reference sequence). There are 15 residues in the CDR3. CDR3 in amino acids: CASSQGIRGTDTQYF. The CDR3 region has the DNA TGTGCCAGCAGTCAAGGGATCCGGGGCACAGATACGCAGTATTTT.

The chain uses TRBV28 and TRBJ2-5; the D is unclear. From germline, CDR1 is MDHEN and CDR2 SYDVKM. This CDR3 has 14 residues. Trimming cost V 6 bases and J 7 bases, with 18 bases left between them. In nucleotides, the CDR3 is TGTGCCAGCAGCTCCAATGCGCCCCGAGGGACCCAGTACTTC. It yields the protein CASSSNAPRGTQYF.

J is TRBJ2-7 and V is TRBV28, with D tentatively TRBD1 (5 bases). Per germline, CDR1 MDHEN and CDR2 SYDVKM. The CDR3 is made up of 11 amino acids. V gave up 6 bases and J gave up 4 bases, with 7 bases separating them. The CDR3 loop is CASRTDYEQYF. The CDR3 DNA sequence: TGTGCCAGCAGGACAGATTACGAGCAGTACTTC.

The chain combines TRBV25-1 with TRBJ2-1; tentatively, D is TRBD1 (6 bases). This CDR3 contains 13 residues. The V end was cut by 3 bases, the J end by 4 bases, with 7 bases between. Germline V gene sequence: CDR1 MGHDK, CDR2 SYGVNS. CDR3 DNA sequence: TGTGCCAGCAGTGAGACAGGTTACAATGAGCAGTTCTTC. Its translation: CASSETGYNEQFF.

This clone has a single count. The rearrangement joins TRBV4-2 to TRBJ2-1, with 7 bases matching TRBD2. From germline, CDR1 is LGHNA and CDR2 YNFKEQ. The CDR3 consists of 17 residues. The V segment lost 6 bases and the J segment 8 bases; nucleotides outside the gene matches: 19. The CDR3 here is CASSLRTGTIAFDEQFF. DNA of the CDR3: TGTGCCAGCAGTCTTCGAACCGGGACTATCGCCTTCGATGAGCAGTTCTTC.

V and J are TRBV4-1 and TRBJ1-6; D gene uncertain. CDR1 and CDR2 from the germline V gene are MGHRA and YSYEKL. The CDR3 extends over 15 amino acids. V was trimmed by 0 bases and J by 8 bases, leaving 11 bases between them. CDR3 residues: CASSQEGGFHSPLHF. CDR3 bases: TGCGCCAGCAGCCAAGAGGGAGGGTTTCATTCACCCCTCCACTTT.

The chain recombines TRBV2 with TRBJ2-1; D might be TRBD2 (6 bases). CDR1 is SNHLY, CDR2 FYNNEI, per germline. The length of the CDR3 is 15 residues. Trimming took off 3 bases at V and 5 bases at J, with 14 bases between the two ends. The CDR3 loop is CASSEAGGINNEQFF. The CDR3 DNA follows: TGTGCCAGCAGTGAGGCCGGGGGAATTAACAATGAGCAGTTCTTC.

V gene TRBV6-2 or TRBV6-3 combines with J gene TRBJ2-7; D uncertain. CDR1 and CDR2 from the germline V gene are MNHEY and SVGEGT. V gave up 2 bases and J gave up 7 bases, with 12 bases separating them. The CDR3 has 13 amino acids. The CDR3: CASSYGSRVEQYV. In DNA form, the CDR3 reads TGTGCCAGCAGTTACGGAAGCCGGGTTGAGCAGTACGTC.

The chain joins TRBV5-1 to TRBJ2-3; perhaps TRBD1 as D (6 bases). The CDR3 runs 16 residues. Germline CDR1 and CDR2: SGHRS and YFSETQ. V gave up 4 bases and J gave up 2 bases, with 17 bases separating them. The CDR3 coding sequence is TGCGCCAGCAGCCAGGGGTGGGGCCCGCACACAGATACGCAGTATTTT. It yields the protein CASSQGWGPHTDTQYF.

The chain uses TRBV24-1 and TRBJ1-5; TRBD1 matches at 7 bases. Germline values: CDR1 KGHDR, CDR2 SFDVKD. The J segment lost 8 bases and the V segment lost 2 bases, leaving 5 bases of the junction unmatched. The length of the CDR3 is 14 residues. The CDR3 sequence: CATSDSRGPKPQHF. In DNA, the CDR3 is TGTGCCACCAGTGATTCGAGGGGGCCTAAGCCCCAGCATTTT.